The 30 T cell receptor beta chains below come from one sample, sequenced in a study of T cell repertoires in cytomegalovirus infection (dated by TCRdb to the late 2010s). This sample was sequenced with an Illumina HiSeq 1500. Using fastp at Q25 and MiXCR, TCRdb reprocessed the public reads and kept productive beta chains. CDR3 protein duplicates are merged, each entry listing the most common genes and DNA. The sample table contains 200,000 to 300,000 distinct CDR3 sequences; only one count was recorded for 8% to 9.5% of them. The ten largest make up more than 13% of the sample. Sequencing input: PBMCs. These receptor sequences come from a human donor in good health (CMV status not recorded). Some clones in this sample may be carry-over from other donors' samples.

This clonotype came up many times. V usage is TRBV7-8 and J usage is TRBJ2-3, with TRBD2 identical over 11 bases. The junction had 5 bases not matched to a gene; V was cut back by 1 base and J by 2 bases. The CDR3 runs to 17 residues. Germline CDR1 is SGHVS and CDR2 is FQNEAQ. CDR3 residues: CASSLGSSGRPTDTQYF. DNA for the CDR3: TGTGCCAGCAGCTTAGGGTCTAGCGGGAGGCCCACAGATACGCAGTATTTT.

The CDR3 DNA sequence: TGCAGTGCTAGTCCCTTCAGAGGTTCGGGTTCACCCCTCCACTTT. Protein: CSASPFRGSGSPLHF. The V and J genes are TRBV20-1 and TRBJ1-6; D gene uncertain. Germline assignment: CDR1 DFQATT and CDR2 SNEGSKA (reference sequence). V was clipped by 3 bases and J by 9 bases, with 18 bases between them. The CDR3 is 15 amino acids.

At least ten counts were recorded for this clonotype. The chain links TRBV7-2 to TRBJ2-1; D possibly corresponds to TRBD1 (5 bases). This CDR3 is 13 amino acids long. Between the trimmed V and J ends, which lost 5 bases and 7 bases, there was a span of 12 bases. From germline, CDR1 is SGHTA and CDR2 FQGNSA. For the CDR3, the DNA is TGTGCCAGCAGCCAAAATCAGGGTAATGAGCAGTTCTTC. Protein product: CASSQNQGNEQFF.

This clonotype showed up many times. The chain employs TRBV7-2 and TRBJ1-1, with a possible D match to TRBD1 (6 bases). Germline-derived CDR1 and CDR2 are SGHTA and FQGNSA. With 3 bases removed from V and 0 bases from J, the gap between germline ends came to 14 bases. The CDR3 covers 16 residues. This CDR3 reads CASSFGRRGLNTEAFF. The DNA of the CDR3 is TGTGCCAGCAGCTTCGGTAGGAGGGGGTTGAACACTGAAGCTTTCTTT.

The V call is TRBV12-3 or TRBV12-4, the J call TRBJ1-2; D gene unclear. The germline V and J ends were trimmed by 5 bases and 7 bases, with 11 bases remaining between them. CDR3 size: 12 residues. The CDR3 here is CASSGNVGGYTF. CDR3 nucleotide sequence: TGTGCCAGCAGTGGTAACGTAGGTGGCTACACCTTC.

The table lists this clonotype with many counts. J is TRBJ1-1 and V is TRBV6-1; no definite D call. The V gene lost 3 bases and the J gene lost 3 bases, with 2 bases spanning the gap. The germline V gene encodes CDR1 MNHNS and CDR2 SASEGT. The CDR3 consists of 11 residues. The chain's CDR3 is CASSDYTEAFF. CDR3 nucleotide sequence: TGTGCCAGCAGTGACTACACTGAAGCTTTCTTT.

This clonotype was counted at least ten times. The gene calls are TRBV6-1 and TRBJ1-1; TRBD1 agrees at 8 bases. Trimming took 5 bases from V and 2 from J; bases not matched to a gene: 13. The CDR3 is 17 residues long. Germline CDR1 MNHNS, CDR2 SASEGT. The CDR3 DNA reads TGTGCCAGCAGTCGAACCGGGACAGGAAGTCGAAACACTGAAGCTTTCTTT. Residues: CASSRTGTGSRNTEAFF.

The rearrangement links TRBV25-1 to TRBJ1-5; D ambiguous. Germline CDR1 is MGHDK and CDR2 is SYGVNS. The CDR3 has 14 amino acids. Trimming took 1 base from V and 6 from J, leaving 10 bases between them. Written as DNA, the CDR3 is TGTGCCAGCAGTGAATCGCATACCGGTCAGCCCCAGCATTTT. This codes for CASSESHTGQPQHF. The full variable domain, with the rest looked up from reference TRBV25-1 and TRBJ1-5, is EADIYQTPRYLVIGTGKKITLECSQTMGHDKMYWYQQDPGMELHLIHYSYGVNSTEKGDLSSESTVSRIRTEHFPLTLESARPSHTSQYLCASSESHTGQPQHFGDGTRLSIL.

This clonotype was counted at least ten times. CDR3 amino acids: CASSQDLSGREYEQYF. CDR3 in DNA: TGCGCCAGCAGCCAAGATCTAAGCGGGAGGGAATACGAGCAGTACTTC. The V and J genes are TRBV4-1 and TRBJ2-7, with TRBD2 matching 10 bases. CDR1 and CDR2 from the germline V gene are MGHRA and YSYEKL. The CDR3 has 16 amino acids. The ends lost 0 bases at V and 4 bases at J; junction bases unmatched: 6.

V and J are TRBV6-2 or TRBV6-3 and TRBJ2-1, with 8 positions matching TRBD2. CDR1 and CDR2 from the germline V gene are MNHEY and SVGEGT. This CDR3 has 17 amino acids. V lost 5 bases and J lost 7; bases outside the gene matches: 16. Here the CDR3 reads CASSLIWTSSGKNEQFF. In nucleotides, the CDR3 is TGTGCCAGCAGTCTGATCTGGACTAGCTCAGGAAAAAATGAGCAGTTCTTC.

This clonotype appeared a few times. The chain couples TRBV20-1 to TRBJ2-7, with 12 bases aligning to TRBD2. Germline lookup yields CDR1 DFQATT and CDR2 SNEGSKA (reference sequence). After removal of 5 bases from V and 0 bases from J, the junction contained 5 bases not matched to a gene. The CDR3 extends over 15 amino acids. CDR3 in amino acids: CSAPSGRGSSYEQYF. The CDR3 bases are TGCAGTGCTCCTAGCGGGAGGGGAAGCTCCTACGAGCAGTACTTC.

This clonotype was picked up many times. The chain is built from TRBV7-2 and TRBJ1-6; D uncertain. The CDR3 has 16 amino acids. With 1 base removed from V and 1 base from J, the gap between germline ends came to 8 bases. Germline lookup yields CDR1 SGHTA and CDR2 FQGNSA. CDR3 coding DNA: TGTGCCAGCAGCTTAGGCCAGTTATCCTATAATTCACCCCTCCACTTT. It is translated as CASSLGQLSYNSPLHF.

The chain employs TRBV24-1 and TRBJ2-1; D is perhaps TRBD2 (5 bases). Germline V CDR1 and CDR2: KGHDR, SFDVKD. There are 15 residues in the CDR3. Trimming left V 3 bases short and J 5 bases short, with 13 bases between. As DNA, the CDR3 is TGTGCCACCAGTGATCCGCGGGCGGAACACAATGAGCAGTTCTTC. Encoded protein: CATSDPRAEHNEQFF.

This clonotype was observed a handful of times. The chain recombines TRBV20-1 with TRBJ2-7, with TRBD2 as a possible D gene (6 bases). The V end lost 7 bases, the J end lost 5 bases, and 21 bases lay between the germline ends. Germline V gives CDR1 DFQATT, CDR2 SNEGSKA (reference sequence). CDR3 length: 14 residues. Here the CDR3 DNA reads TGCAGTGTAAGAGCCCGGGAGTTGGCCCACGAGCAGTACTTC. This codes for CSVRARELAHEQYF.

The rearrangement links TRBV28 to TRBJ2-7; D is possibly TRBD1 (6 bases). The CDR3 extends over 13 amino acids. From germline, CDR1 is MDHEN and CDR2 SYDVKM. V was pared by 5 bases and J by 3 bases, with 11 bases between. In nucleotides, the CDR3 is TGTGCCAGCAGTCACGGGACAAACTACGAGCAGTACTTC. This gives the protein CASSHGTNYEQYF.

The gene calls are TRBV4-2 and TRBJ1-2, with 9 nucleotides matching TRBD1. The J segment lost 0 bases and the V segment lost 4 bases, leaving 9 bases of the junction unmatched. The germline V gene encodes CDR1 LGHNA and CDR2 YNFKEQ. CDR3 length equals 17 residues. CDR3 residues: CASSPPLGQGTNYGYTF. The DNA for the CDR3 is TGTGCCAGCAGCCCTCCGCTCGGACAGGGGACTAACTATGGCTACACCTTC.

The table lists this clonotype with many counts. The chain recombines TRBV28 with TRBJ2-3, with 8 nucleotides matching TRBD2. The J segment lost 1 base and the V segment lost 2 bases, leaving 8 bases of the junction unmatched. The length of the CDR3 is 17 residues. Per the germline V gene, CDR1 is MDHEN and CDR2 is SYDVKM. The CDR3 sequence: CASSLRTSGGRTDTQYF. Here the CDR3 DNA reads TGTGCCAGCAGTTTAAGGACCAGCGGGGGTCGCACAGATACGCAGTATTTT.

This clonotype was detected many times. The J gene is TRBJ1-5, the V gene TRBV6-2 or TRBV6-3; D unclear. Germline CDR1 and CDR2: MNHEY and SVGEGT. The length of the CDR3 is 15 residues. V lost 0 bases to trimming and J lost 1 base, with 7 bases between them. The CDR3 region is CASSYSQQSNQPQHF. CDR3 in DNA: TGTGCCAGCAGTTACTCTCAACAGAGCAATCAGCCCCAGCATTTT.

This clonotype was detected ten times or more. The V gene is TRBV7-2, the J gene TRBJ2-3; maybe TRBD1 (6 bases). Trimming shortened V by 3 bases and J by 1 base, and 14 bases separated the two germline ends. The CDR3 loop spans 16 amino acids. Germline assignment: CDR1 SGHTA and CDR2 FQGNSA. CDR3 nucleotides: TGTGCCAGCAGCTTCGGCGGTCCAGGGGGCACAGATACGCAGTATTTT. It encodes CASSFGGPGGTDTQYF.

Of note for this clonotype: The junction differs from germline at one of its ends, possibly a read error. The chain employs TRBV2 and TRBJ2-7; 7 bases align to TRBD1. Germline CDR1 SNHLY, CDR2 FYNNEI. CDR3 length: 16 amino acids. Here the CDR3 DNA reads TGTGCCAGCAGTGAATCTAGGGGACAGACGACCTATGAGCAGTACTTC. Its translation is CASSESRGQTTYEQYF.

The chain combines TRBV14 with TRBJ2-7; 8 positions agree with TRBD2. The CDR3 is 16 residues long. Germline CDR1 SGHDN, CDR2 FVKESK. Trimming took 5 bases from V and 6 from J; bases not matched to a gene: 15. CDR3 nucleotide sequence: TGTGCCAGCAGCTTTAATGTCCAGCGGGAGTTACGCGAGCAGTACTTC. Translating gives CASSFNVQRELREQYF.

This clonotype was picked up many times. CDR3 region: CASSLEGRGADTQYF. In DNA, the CDR3 is TGTGCCAGCAGCTTAGAGGGTAGAGGGGCGGATACGCAGTATTTT. The chain carries TRBV7-2 and TRBJ2-3; D tentatively reads TRBD1 or TRBD2 (5 bases each). CDR1 SGHTA and CDR2 FQGNSA come from the germline V gene. V was pared by 1 base and J by 6 bases, with 14 bases between. CDR3 length: 15 amino acids.

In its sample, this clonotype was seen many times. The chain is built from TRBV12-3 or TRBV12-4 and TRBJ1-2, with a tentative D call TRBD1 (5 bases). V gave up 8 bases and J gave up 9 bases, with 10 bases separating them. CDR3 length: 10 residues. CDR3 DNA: TGTGCCAGCGGGGGGGGAAGCTACACCTTC. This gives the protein CASGGGSYTF.

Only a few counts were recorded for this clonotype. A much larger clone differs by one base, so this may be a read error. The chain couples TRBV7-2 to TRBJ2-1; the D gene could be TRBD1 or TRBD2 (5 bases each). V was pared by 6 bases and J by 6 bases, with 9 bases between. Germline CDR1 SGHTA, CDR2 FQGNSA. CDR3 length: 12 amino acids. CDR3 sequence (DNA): TGTGCCAGCAGGTTTGGGGGCAATGAGCAGTTCTTC. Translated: CASRFGGNEQFF. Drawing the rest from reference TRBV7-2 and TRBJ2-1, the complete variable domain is GAGVSQSPSNKVTEKGKDVELRCDPISGHTALYWYRQSLGQGLEFLIYFQGNSAPDKSGLPSDRFSAERTGGSVSTLTIQRTQQEDSAVYLCASRFGGNEQFFGPGTRLTVL.

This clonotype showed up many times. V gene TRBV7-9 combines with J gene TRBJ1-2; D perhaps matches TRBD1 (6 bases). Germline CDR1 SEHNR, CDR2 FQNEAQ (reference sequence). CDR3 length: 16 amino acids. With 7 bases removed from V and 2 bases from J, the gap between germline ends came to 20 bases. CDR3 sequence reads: CASIGVQGRGNYGYTF. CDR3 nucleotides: TGTGCCAGCATTGGAGTACAGGGTCGAGGGAACTATGGCTACACCTTC.

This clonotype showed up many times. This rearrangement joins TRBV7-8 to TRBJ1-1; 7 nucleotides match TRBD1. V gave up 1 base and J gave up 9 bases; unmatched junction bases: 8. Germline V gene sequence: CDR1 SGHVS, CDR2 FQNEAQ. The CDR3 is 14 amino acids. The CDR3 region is CASSLGTGPSKAFF. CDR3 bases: TGTGCCAGCAGCTTAGGGACAGGTCCTTCAAAAGCTTTCTTT.

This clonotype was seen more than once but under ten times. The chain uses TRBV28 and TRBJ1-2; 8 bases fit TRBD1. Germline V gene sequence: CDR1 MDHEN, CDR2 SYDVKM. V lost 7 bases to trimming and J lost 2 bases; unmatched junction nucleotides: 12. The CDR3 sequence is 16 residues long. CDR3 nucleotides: TGTGCCAGCACCGCGCACCAGGGGGCCTTAAACTATGGCTACACCTTC. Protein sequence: CASTAHQGALNYGYTF.

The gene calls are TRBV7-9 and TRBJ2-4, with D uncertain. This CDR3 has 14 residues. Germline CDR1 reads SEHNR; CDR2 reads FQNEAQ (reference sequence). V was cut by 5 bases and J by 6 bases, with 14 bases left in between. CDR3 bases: TGTGCCAGCAGCGAAGGACGGGTCGGAAACATTCAGTACTTC. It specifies CASSEGRVGNIQYF.

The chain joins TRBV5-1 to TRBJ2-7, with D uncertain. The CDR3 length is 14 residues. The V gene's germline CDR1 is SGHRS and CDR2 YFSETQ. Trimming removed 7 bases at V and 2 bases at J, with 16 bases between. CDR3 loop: CASQGETPAYEQYF. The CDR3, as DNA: TGCGCCAGCCAAGGTGAAACCCCCGCCTACGAGCAGTACTTC.

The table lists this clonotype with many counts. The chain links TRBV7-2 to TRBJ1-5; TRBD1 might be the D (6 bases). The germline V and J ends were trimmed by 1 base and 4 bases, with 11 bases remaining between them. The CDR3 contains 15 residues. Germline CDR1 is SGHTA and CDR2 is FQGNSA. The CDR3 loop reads CASSLGRGGNQPQHF. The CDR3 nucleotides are TGTGCCAGCAGCTTAGGCAGGGGTGGGAATCAGCCCCAGCATTTT.